This record covers a single TCR beta chain. Its antigen remains unknown. The sample originates from a study of blood T cells in healthy people across ages. Study-wide results and caveats: Age brought a roughly linear fall in TCR beta diversity measured per million T cells.

CDR1 is SEHNR and CDR2 is FQNEAQ in the germline V gene (reference sequence). This CDR3 is 18 amino acids long. V lost 5 bases and J 1 base, leaving 24 bases between the germline ends. The use of a sample-barcoded 5' primer and a J-beta primer mix characterized a second PCR of roughly 6 to 11 cycles. From the 5' RACE reads, TCRdb called clonotypes with MiXCR, one entry per CDR3 protein. This table holds 900,000 to 950,000 distinct CDR3 sequences, roughly 28% found once. These same data were also listed under a study on T cells of mothers and their children. According to that study: Mothers gave over 8 million TCR beta CDR3 reads each, and children roughly 3.3 million each.

Material: blood. The receptor was isolated from a woman between 35 and 50 years old in good health. V is TRBV7-9 and J is TRBJ2-7; no reliable D call. Written as DNA, the CDR3 is TGTGCCAGCAGCCCCTCAGTTGGTTCAACGGTGAATTCCTACGAGCAGTACTTC. As protein: CASSPSVGSTVNSYEQYF.